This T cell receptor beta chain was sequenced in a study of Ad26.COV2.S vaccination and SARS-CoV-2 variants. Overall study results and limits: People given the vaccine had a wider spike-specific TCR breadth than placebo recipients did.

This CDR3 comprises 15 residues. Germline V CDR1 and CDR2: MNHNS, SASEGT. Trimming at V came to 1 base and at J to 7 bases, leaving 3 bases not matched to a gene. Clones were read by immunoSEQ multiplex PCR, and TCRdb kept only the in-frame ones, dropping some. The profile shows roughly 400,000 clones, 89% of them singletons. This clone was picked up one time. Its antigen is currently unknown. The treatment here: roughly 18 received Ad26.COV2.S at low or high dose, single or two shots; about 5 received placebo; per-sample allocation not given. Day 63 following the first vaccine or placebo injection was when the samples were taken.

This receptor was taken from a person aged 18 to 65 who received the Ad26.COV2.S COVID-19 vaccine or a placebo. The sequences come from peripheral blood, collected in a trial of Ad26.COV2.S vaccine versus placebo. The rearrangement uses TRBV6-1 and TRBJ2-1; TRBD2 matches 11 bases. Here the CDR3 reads CASSEGGTSGNEQFF. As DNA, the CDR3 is TGTGCCAGCAGTGAAGGGGGGACTAGCGGTAATGAGCAGTTCTTC.